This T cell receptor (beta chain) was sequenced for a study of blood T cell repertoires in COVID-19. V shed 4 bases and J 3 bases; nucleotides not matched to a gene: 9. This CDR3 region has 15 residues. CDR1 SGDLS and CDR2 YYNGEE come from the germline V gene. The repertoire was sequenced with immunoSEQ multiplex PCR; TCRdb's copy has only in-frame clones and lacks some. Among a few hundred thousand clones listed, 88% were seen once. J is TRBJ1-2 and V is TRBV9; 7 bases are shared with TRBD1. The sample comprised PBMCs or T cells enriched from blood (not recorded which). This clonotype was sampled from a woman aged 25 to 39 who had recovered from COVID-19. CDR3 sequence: CASSPDPGTDYGYTF. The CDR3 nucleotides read TGTGCCAGCAGCCCAGACCCCGGGACAGACTATGGCTACACCTTC.